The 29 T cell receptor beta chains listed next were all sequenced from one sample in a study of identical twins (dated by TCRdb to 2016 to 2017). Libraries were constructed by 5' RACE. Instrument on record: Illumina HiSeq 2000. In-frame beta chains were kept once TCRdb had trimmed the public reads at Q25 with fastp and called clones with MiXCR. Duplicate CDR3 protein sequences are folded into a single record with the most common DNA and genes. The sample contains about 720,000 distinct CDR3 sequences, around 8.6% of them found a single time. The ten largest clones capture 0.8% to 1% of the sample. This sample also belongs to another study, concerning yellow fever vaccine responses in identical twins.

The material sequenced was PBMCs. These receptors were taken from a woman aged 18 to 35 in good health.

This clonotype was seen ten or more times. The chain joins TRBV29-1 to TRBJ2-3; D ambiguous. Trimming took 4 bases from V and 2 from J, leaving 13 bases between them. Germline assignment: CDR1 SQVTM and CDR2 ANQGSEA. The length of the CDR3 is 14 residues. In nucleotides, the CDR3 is TGCAGCGTTGTAGATGGAAGGGTCACAGATACGCAGTATTTT. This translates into CSVVDGRVTDTQYF.

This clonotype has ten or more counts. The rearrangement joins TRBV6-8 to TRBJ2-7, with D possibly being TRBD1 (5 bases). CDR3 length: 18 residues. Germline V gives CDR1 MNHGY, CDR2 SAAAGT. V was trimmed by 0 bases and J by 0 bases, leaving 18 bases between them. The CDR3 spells CASSYSVDTLNGSYEQYF. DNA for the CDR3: TGTGCCAGCAGTTACTCGGTGGACACCCTTAATGGCTCCTACGAGCAGTACTTC.

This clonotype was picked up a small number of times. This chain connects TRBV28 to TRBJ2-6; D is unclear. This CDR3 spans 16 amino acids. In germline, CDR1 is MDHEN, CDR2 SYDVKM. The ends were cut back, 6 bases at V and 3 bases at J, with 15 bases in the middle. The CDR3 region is CASSRPKESGANVLTF. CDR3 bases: TGTGCCAGCAGCCGACCTAAGGAGAGTGGGGCCAACGTCCTGACTTTC. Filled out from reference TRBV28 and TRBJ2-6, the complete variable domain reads DVKVTQSSRYLVKRTGEKVFLECVQDMDHENMFWYRQDPGLGLRLIYFSYDVKMKEKGDIPEGYSVSREKKERFSLILESASTNQTSMYLCASSRPKESGANVLTFGAGSRLTVL.

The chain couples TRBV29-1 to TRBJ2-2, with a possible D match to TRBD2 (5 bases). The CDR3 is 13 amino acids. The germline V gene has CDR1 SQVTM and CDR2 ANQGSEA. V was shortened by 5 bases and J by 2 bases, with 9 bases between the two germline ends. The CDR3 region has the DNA TGCAGCGTTTTCTCGGGAAACACCGGGGAGCTGTTTTTT. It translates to CSVFSGNTGELFF.

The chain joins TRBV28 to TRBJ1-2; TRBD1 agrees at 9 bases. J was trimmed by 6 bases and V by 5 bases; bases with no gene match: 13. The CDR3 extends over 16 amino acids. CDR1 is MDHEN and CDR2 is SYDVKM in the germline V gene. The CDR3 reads CASSIITGGARDGYTF. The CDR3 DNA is TGTGCCAGCAGTATAATCACAGGGGGCGCGAGAGATGGCTACACCTTC.

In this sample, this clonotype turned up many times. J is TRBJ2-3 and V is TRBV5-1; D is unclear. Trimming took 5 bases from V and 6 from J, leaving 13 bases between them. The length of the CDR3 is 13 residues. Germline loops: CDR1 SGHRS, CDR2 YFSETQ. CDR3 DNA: TGCGCCAGCAGAAGGGAAGCGAGGGATACGCAGTATTTT. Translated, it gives CASRREARDTQYF.

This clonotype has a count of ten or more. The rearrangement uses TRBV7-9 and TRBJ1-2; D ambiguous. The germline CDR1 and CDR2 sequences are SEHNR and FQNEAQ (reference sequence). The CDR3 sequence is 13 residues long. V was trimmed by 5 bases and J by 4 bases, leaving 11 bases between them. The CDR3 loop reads CASSLRESYGYTF. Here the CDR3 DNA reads TGTGCCAGCAGCCTTAGAGAGTCCTATGGCTACACCTTC.

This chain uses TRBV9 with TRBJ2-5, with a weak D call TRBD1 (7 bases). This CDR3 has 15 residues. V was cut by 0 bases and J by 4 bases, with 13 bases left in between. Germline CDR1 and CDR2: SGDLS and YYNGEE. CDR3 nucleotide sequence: TGTGCCAGCAGCGTAGGGAGGGGGCGCGGAGAGACCCAGTACTTC. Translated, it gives CASSVGRGRGETQYF.

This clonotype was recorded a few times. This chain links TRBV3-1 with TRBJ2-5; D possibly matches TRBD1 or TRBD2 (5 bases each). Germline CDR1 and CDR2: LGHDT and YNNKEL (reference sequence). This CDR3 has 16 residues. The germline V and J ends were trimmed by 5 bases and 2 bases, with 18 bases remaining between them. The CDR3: CASSTRLGRVQETQYF. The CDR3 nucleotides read TGTGCCAGCAGCACTAGACTGGGACGGGTGCAAGAGACCCAGTACTTC.

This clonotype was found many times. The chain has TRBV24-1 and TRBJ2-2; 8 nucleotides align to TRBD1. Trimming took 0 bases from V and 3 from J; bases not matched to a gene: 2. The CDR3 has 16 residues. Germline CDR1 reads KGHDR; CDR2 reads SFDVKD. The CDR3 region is CATSDLGQGDTGELFF. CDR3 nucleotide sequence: TGTGCCACCAGTGATTTGGGACAGGGCGACACCGGGGAGCTGTTTTTT.

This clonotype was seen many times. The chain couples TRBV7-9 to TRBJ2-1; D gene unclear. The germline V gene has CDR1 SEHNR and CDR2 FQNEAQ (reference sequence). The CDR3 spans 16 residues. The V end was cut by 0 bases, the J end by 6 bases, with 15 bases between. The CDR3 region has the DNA TGTGCCAGCAGCTTAGCCGCGACACTGGCCGGCAATGAGCAGTTCTTC. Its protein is CASSLAATLAGNEQFF.

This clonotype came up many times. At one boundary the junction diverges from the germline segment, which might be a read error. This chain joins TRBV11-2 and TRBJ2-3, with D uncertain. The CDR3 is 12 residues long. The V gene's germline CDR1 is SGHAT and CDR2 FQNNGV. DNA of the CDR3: TGCGCCAGCAGCCCGACGGGAGATACGCAGTATTTT. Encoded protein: CASSPTGDTQYF.

The CDR3 here is CASSLNQGAYEQFF. For the CDR3, the DNA is TGCGCCAGCAGCTTGAACCAGGGGGCATATGAGCAGTTCTTC. J is TRBJ2-1 and V is TRBV5-1; the match to TRBD1 covers 8 bases. This CDR3 comprises 14 residues. Per germline, CDR1 SGHRS and CDR2 YFSETQ. V shed 1 base and J 8 bases; nucleotides not matched to a gene: 5.

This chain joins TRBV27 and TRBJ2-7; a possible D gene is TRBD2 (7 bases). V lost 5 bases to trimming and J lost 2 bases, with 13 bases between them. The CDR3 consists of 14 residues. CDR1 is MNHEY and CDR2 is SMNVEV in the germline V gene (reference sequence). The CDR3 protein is CASSIGGPPYEQYF. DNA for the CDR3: TGTGCCAGCAGTATCGGGGGGCCACCCTACGAGCAGTACTTC.

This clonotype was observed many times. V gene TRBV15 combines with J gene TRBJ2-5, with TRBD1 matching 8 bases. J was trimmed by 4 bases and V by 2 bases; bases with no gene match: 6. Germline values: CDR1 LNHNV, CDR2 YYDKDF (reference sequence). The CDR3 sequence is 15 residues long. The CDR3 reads CATSRRFTGGETQYF. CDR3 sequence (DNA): TGTGCCACCAGCAGAAGGTTTACAGGGGGAGAGACCCAGTACTTC.

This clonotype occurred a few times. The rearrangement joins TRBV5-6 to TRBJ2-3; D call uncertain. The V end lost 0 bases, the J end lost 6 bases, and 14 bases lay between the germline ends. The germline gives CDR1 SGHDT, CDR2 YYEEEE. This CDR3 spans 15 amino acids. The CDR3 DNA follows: TGTGCCAGCAGCTTGGTTGGGGTAGAAATGGATACGCAGTATTTT. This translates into CASSLVGVEMDTQYF.

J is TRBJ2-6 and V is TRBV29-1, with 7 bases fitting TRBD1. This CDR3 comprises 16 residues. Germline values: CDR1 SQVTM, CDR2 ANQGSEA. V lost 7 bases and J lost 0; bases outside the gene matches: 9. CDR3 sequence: CSALRDSVSGANVLTF. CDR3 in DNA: TGCAGCGCCCTACGGGACAGCGTCTCTGGGGCCAACGTCCTGACTTTC.

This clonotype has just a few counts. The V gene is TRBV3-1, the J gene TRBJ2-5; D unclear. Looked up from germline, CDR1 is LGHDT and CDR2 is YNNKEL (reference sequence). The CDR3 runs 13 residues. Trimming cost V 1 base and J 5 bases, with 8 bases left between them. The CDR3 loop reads CASSQGPTETQYF. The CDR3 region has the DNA TGTGCCAGCAGCCAAGGACCTACTGAGACCCAGTACTTC.

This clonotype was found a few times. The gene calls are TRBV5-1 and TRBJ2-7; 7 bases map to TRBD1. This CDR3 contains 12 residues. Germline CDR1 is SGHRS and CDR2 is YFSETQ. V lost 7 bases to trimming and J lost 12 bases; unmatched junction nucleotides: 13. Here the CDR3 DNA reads TGCGCCAGCGGATCGACAGGGCCGACTTTGTACTTC. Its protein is CASGSTGPTLYF.

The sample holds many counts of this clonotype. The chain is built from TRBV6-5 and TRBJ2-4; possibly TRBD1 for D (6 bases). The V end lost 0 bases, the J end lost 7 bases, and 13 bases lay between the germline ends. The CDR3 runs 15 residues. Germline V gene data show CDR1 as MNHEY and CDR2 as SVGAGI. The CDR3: CASSYSGQKGNIQYF. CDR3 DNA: TGTGCCAGCAGTTACTCAGGACAGAAGGGCAACATTCAGTACTTC.

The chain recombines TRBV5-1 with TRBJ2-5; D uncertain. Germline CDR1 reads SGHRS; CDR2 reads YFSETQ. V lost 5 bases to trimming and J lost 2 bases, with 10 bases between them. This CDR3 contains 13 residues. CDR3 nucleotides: TGCGCCAGCAGACAGAGCACACAAGAGACCCAGTACTTC. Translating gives CASRQSTQETQYF.

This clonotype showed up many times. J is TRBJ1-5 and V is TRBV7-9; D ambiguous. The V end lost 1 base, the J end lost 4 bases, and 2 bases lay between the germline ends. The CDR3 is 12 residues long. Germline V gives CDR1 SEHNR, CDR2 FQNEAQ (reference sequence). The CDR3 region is CASSLENQPQHF. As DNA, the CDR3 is TGTGCCAGCAGCTTAGAGAATCAGCCCCAGCATTTT.

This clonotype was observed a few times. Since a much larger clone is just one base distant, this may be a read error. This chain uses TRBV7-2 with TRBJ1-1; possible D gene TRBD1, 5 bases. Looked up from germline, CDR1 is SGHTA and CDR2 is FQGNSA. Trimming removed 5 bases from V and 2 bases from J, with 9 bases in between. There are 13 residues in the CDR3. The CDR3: CASSIQENTEAFF. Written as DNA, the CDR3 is TGTGCCAGCAGCATACAGGAAAACACTGAAGCTTTCTTT. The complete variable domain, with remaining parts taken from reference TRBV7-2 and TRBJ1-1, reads GAGVSQSPSNKVTEKGKDVELRCDPISGHTALYWYRQSLGQGLEFLIYFQGNSAPDKSGLPSDRFSAERTGGSVSTLTIQRTQQEDSAVYLCASSIQENTEAFFGQGTRLTVV.

The DNA for the CDR3 is TGTGCCAGCAGCCCCCCGCCGGGGTCTGGAAACACCATATATTTT. The encoded protein is CASSPPPGSGNTIYF. This chain links TRBV7-9 with TRBJ1-3; no reliable D call. Per the germline V gene, CDR1 is SEHNR and CDR2 is FQNEAQ (reference sequence). The CDR3 runs 15 residues. The ends were cut back, 5 bases at V and 1 base at J, with 12 bases in the middle.

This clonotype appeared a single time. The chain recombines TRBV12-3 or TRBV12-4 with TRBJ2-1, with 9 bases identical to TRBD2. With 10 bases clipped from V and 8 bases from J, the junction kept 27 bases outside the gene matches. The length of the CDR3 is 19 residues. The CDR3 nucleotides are TGTGCCATCAATTCCTTTCGACATGTAGGGACTAGCACTGTCGATGAGCAGTTCTTC. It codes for CAINSFRHVGTSTVDEQFF.

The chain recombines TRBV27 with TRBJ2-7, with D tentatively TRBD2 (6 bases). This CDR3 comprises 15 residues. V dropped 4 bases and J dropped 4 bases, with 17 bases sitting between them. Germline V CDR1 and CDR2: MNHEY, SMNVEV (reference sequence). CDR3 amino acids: CASSWDGTSYYEQYF. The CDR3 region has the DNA TGTGCCAGCAGTTGGGATGGGACTTCCTATTACGAGCAGTACTTC.

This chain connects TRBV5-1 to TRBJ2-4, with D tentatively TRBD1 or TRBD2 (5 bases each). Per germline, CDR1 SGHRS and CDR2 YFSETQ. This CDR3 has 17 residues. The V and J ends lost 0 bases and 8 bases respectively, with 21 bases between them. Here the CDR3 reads CASSLGGTASPSDIQYF. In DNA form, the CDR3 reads TGCGCCAGCAGCTTGGGGGGGACGGCCAGTCCCTCCGACATTCAGTACTTC.

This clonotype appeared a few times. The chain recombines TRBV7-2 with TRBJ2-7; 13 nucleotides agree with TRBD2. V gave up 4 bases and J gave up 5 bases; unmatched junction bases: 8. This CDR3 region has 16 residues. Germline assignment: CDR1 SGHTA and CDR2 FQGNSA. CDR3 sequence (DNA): TGTGCCAGCAGCTACCCCGGGACTAGCGGGACTAACGAGCAGTACTTC. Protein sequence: CASSYPGTSGTNEQYF.

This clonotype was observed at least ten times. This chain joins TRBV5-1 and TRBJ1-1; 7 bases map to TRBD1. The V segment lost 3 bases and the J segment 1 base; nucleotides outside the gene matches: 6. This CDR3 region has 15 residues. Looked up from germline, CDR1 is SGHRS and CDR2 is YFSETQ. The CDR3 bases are TGCGCCAGCAGCTGGACCGGGACAGAGAACACTGAAGCTTTCTTT. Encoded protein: CASSWTGTENTEAFF.